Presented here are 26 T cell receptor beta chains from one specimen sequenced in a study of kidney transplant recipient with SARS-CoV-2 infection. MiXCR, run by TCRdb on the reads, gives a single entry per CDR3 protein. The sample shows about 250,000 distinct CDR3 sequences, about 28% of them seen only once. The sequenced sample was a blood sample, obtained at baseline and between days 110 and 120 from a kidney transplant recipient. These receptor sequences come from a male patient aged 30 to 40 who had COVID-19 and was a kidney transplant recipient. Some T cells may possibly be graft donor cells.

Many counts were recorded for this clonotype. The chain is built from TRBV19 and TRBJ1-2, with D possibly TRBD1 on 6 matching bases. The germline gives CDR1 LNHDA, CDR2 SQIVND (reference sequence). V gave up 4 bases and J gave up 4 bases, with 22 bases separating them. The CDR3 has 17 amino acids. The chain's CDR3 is CASSTAGTNRKTYGYTF. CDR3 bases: TGTGCCAGTAGTACGGCCGGGACAAATCGAAAGACCTATGGCTACACCTTC.

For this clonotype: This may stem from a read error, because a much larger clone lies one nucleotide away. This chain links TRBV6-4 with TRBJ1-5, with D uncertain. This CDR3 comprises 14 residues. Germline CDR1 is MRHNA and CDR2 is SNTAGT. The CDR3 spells CASGDSGGNQPQHF. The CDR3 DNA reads TGTGCCAGCGGTGACTCCGGTGGCAATCAGCCCCAGCATTTT.

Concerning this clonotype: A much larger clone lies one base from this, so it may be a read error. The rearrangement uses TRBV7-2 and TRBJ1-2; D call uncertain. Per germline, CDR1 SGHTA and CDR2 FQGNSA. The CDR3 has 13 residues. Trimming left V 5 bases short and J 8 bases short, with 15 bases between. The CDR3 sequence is CASSPQTLRGYTF. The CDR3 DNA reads TGTGCCAGCAGCCCCCAAACCTTGAGAGGCTACACCTTC.

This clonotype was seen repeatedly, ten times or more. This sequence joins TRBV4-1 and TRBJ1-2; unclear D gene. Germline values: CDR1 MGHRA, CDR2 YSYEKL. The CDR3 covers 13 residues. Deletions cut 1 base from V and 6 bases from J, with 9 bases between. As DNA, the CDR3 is TGCGCCAGCAGCCAAGGGGGAGTCCATGGCTACACCTTC. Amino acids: CASSQGGVHGYTF.

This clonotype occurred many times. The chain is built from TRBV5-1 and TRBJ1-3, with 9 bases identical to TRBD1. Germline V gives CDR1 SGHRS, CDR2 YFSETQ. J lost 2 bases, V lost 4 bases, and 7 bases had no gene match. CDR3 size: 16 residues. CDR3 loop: CASSPNRGLAGNTIYF. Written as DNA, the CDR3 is TGCGCCAGCAGCCCGAACAGGGGGCTCGCTGGAAACACCATATATTTT.

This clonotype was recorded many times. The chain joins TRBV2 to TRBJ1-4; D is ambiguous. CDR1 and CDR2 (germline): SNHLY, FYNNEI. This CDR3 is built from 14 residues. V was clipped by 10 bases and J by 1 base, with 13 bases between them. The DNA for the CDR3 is TGTGCCACAGCAACTTTAAGAACTAATGAAAAACTGTTTTTT. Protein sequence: CATATLRTNEKLFF.

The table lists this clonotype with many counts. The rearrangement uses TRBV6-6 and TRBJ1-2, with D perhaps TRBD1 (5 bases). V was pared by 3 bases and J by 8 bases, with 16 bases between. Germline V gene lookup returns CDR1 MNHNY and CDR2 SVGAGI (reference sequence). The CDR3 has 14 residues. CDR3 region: CASSYGREGIGYTF. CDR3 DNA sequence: TGTGCCAGCAGTTATGGACGGGAGGGGATCGGCTACACCTTC.

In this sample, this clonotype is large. The DNA of the CDR3 is TGTGCCATCAGTGAGGGAGGGACAGCGAACACTGAAGCTTTCTTT. This encodes CAISEGGTANTEAFF. The gene calls are TRBV10-3 and TRBJ1-1, with TRBD1 identical over 7 bases. Trimming cost V 2 bases and J 1 base; bases outside gene matches: 4. CDR1 and CDR2 (germline): ENHRY, SYGVKD. This CDR3 spans 15 amino acids.

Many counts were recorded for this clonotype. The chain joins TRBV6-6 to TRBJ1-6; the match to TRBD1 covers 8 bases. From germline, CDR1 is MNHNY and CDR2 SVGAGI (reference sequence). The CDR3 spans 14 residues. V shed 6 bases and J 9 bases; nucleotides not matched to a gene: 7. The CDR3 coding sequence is TGTGCCAGCAGGGAGACAGGGGAAGGTTCACCCCTCCACTTT. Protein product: CASRETGEGSPLHF.

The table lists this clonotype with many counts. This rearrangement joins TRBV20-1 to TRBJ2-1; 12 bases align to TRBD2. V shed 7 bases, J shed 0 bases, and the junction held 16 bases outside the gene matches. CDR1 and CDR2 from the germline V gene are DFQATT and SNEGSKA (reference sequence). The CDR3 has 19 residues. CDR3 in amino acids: CSVWGFGLAGTSSYNEQFF. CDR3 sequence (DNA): TGCAGTGTCTGGGGGTTCGGACTAGCGGGGACGAGCTCCTACAATGAGCAGTTCTTC.

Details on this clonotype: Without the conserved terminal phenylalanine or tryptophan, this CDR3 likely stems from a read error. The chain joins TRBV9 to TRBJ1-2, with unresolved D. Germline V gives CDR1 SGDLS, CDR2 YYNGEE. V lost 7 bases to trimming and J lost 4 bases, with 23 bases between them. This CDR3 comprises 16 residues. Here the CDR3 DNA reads TGTGCCAGCGTGATCAGGTACTCAAGAAAGACCTATGGCTACACCCTC. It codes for CASVIRYSRKTYGYTL.

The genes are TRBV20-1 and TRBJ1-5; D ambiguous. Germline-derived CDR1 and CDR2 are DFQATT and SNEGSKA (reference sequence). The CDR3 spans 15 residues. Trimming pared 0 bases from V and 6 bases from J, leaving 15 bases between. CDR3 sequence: CSARDPGSATQPQHF. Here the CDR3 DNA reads TGCAGTGCTAGAGATCCAGGAAGTGCGACTCAGCCCCAGCATTTT.

The CDR3 DNA is TGTGCCATCAGTGGCCCGACTAGCGGAATCCAAGAGACCCAGTACTTC. Amino acids: CAISGPTSGIQETQYF. J is TRBJ2-5 and V is TRBV10-3; 9 positions agree with TRBD2. The germline CDR1 and CDR2 sequences are ENHRY and SYGVKD. This CDR3 has 16 amino acids. J was trimmed by 1 base and V by 4 bases; bases with no gene match: 7.

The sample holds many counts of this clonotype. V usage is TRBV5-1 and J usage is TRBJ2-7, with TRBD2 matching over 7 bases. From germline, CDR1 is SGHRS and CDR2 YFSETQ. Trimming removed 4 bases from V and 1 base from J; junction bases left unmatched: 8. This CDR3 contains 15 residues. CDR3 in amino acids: CASSQAQAGSYEQYF. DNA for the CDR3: TGCGCCAGCAGCCAAGCTCAAGCGGGATCCTACGAGCAGTACTTC. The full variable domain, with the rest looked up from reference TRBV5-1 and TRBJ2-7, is KAGVTQTPRYLIKTRGQQVTLSCSPISGHRSVSWYQQTPGQGLQFLFEYFSETQRNKGNFPGRFSGRQFSNSRSEMNVSTLELGDSALYLCASSQAQAGSYEQYFGPGTRLTVT.

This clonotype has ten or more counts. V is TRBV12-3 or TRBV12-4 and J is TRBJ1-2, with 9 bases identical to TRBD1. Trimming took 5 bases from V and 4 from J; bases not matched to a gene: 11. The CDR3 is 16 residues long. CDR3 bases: TGTGCCAGCAGTCCCCTAACAGGGGGCGGCGGCTATGGCTACACCTTC. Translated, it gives CASSPLTGGGGYGYTF.

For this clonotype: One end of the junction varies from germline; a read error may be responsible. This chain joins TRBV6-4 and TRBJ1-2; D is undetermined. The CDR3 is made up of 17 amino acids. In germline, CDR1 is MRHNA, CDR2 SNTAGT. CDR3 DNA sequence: TGTGCCAGCAGTTCCGCCAGCTCACACGGAAAGACCTATGACTACACCTTC. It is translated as CASSSASSHGKTYDYTF.

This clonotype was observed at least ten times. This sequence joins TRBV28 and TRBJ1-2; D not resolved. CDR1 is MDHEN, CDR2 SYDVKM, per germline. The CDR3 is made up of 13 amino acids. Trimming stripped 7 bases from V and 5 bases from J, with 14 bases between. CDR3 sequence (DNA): TGTGCCAGCACGAATCCTGACGGATATGGCTACACCTTC. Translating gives CASTNPDGYGYTF.

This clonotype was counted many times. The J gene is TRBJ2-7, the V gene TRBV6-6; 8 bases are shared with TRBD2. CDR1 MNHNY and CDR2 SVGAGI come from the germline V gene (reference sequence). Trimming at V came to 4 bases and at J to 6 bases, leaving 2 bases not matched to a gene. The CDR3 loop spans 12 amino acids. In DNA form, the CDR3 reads TGTGCCAGCAGTTCGGGGGGGGGCGAGCAGTACTTC. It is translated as CASSSGGGEQYF.

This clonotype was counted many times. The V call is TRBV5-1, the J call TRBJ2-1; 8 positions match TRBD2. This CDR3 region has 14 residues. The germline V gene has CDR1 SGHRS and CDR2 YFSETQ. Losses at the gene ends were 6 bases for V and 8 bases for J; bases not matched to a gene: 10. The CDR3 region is CASNLLAESYEQFF. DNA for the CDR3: TGCGCCAGCAACTTACTAGCGGAAAGCTATGAGCAGTTCTTC.

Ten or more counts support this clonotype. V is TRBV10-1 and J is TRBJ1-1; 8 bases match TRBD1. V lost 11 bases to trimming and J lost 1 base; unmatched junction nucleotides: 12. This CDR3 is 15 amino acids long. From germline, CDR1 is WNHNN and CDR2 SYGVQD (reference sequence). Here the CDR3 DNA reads TGCGCCGGGGACAGGCCAAGAGGAAGGAACACTGAAGCTTTCTTT. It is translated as CAGDRPRGRNTEAFF.

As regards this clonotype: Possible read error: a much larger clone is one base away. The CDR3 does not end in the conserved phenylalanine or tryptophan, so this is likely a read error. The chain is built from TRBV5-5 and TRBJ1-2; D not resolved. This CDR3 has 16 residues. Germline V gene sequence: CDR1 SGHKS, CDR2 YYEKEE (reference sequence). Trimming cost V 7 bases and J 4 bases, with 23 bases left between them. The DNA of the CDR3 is TGTGCCAGCTCGAGCCTTGTCTCGCGAAAGACCTATGGCTACACCCTC. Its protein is CASSSLVSRKTYGYTL.

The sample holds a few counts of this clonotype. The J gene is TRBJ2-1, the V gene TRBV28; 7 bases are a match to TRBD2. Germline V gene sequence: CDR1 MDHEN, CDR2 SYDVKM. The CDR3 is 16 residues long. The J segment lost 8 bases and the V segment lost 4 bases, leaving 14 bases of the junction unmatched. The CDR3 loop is CASSSKYRDYAHEQFF. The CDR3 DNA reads TGTGCCAGCAGTTCTAAATACCGGGACTACGCCCATGAGCAGTTCTTC.

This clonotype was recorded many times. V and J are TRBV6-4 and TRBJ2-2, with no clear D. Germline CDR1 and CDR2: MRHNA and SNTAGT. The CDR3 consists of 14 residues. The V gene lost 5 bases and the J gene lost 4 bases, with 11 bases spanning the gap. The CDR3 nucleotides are TGTGCCAGCAGTCTATCCCCGGGCACCGGGGAGCTGTTTTTT. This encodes CASSLSPGTGELFF.

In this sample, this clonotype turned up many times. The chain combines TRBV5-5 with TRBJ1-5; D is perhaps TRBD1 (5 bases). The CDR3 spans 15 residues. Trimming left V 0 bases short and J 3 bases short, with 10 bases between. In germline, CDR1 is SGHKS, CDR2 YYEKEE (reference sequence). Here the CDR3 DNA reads TGTGCCAGCAGCTTGGCCCCAGGGACCAATCAGCCCCAGCATTTT. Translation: CASSLAPGTNQPQHF.

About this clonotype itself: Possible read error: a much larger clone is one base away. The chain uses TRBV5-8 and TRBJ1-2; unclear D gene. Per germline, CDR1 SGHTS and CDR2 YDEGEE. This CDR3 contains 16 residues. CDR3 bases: TGTGCCAGCAGTTTACATCATCCACGAAAGACCTATGGCTGCACCTTC. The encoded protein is CASSLHHPRKTYGCTF.

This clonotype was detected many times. In nucleotides, the CDR3 is TGTGCCAGCAGTTGGAGTAACTGCATCGGAAAGACCTATGGCTACACCTTC. Amino acids: CASSWSNCIGKTYGYTF. The chain combines TRBV6-2 or TRBV6-3 with TRBJ1-2; D uncertain. Trimming pared 4 bases from V and 4 bases from J, leaving 22 bases between. Germline CDR1 MNHEY, CDR2 SVGEGT. The CDR3 has 17 residues.